Sequencing of this T cell receptor beta chain was carried out in a study of cytomegalovirus exposure and HLA in healthy donors. The data were produced by immunoSEQ multiplex PCR, yet TCRdb's version contains in-frame clones alone and is incomplete. The table includes 150,000 to 250,000 clones, around 80% detected once. Deletions cut 4 bases from V and 7 bases from J, with 19 bases between. Per the germline V gene, CDR1 is SNHLY and CDR2 is FYNNEI. The CDR3 runs 16 residues. Sequencing was performed on PBMCs. This sequence originates from a woman aged 25 to 39 in good health and CMV-seronegative. The chain couples TRBV2 to TRBJ1-4, with D hard to call. The CDR3 DNA follows: TGTGCCAGCAGTGGCGCCTCCGGGATCTGGAGTGAAAAACTGTTTTTT. It specifies CASSGASGIWSEKLFF.